This T cell receptor beta chain is drawn from a study of OX40 agonist ivuxolimab in advanced cancers. General study results and limits: Both blood CD4+ and CD8+ T cells showed clonal growth by week 6 at 0.1 to 3.0 mg/kg.

Only one count was recorded for this clone. Its target is not known. This CDR3 comprises 15 residues. Germline loops: CDR1 SGHVS, CDR2 FQNEAQ. Trimming removed 1 base from V and 4 bases from J, with 13 bases in between. Profiling relied on immunoSEQ multiplex PCR, and the TCRdb table lists in-frame clones only, not all of them. The sample carries 62,000 or so clones, about four fifths recorded once. The gene calls are TRBV7-8 and TRBJ1-1; D unclear. This specimen consisted of CD4+ or CD8+ T cells sorted from blood, obtained in a trial of the OX40 agonist ivuxolimab. The source is an adult with an advanced solid tumor such as melanoma, head and neck, liver or kidney cancer. CDR3 protein: CASSLGPHSTTEAFF. The CDR3 DNA sequence: TGTGCCAGCAGCTTAGGCCCTCACAGCACCACTGAAGCTTTCTTT.